One and the same sample provided the 8 T cell receptor beta chains below, sequenced in a study of blood T cell repertoires in COVID-19 (dated by TCRdb to the early 2020s). Library generation was performed with the immunoSEQ multiplex PCR assay. The immuneACCESS repertoire file appears here via TCRdb, limited to in-frame rearrangements. These files lack a portion of the clones; in checked studies, under half of the deficit traces to unresolved V genes, and the cause of the others is not known. Here the sample has around 400,000 clones; roughly 86% occur a single time. Approximately 2.4% of the sample rests with the top ten. The sequenced sample consisted of peripheral blood. The receptors here all came from an older woman with COVID-19, enrolled during active disease.

The chain is built from TRBV6-5 and TRBJ1-2; TRBD1 aligns across 7 bases. J gave up 4 bases and V 7 bases, and 6 bases lay outside the gene matches. The length of the CDR3 is 13 residues. Germline V gene data show CDR1 as MNHEY and CDR2 as SVGAGI. The chain's CDR3 is CASKGAPAYGYTF. The CDR3 DNA follows: TGTGCCAGCAAGGGGGCTCCGGCCTATGGCTACACCTTC.

The chain recombines TRBV5-3 with TRBJ2-2; 8 bases are shared with TRBD1. TRBV5-3 is an open reading frame, and its role is uncertain. The CDR3 runs 16 residues. V dropped 0 bases and J dropped 3; count of bases not matched to a gene: 4. The CDR3, as DNA: TGTGCCAGAAGCTTGGTGCAGGGGGCTCACACCGGGGAGCTGTTTTTT. Amino acid sequence: CARSLVQGAHTGELFF.

This clone showed up just once. The chain recombines TRBV9 with TRBJ1-3, with 9 bases identical to TRBD1. Trimming took 3 bases from V and 4 from J; bases not matched to a gene: 8. Germline values: CDR1 SGDLS, CDR2 YYNGEE. The CDR3 has 16 amino acids. CDR3 sequence reads: CASSAKGQGLGNTIYF. In DNA form, the CDR3 reads TGTGCCAGCAGCGCAAAGGGACAGGGACTCGGAAACACCATATATTTT.

CDR3: CASSIHRNTGELFF. CDR3 in DNA: TGTGCCAGTAGTATCCACAGAAACACCGGGGAGCTGTTTTTT. V gene TRBV19 combines with J gene TRBJ2-2; the D is unclear. CDR1 and CDR2 from the germline V gene are LNHDA and SQIVND (reference sequence). There are 14 residues in the CDR3. V lost 3 bases to trimming and J lost 2 bases, with 7 bases between them.

The J gene is TRBJ2-5, the V gene TRBV2, with TRBD2 matching 8 bases. The V and J ends lost 4 bases and 1 base, in that order; junction bases with no gene match: 2. The CDR3 spans 14 residues. Per germline, CDR1 SNHLY and CDR2 FYNNEI. The CDR3 coding sequence is TGTGCCAGCAGTGCAAGCGGGGGCCAAGAGACCCAGTACTTC. This gives the protein CASSASGGQETQYF.

The chain combines TRBV18 with TRBJ2-3; D remains unclear. The CDR3 is 14 residues long. Germline lookup yields CDR1 KGHSH and CDR2 LQKENI. Trimming cost V 5 bases and J 6 bases, with 15 bases left between them. The CDR3 region is CASSSSQLLDTQYF. The CDR3 DNA sequence: TGTGCCAGCTCATCATCCCAACTCCTGGATACGCAGTATTTT.

CDR3 sequence reads: CASSPNAGYNTEAFF. The CDR3, as DNA: TGTGCCAGCTCACCCAATGCAGGCTATAACACTGAAGCTTTCTTT. The chain joins TRBV18 to TRBJ1-1; no definite D call. The CDR3 is 15 residues long. Deletions cut 3 bases from V and 2 bases from J, with 13 bases between. Germline V gene sequence: CDR1 KGHSH, CDR2 LQKENI.

The V call is TRBV7-2, the J call TRBJ1-5; D gene uncertain. Trimming removed 3 bases at V and 4 bases at J, with 7 bases between. CDR3 length: 13 amino acids. CDR1 SGHTA and CDR2 FQGNSA come from the germline V gene. The CDR3 loop reads CASSLQENQPQHF. The DNA of the CDR3 is TGTGCCAGCAGCTTGCAGGAAAATCAGCCCCAGCATTTT.